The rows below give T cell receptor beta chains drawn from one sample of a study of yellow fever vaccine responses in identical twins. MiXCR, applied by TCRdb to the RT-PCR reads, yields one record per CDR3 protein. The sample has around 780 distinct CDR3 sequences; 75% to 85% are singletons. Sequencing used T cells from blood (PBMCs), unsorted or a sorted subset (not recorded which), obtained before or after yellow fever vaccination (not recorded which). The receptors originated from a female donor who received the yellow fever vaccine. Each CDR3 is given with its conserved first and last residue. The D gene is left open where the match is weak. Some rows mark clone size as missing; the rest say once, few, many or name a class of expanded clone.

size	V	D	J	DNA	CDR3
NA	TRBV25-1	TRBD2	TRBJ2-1	TGTGCCAGCACCTTATCTGGTCCTAGCGGTTACAATGAGCAGTTCTTC	CASTLSGPSGYNEQFF
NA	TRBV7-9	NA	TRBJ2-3	TGTGCCAGCAGCTCCAGCGGAAATACAGATACGCAGTATTTT	CASSSSGNTDTQYF
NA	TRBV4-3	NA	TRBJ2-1	TGCGCCAGCAGCCAAGATTTGAGCGAGGGTTCGGATGAGCAGTTCTTC	CASSQDLSEGSDEQFF
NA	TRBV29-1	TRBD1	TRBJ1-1	TGCAGCGTTGATTCGGGACAGGGAATGAACACTGAAGCTTTCTTT	CSVDSGQGMNTEAFF
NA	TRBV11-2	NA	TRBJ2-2	TGTGCCAGCAGCTTAGAACGGTGGTCGACCGGGGAGCTGTTTTTT	CASSLERWSTGELFF
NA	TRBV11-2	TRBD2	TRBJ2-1	TGTGCCAGCAGCTTAATGGCCGGGACTAGCGGGAGGGGCAATGAGCAGTTCTTC	CASSLMAGTSGRGNEQFF
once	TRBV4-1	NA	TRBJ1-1	TGCGCCAGCAGCCAAGACAGCCCTGAAGCTTTCTTT	CASSQDSPEAFF
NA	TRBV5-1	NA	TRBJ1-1	TGCGCCAGCAGCCAACCACAGGGGAACACTGAAGCTTTCTTT	CASSQPQGNTEAFF
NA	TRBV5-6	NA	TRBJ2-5	TGTGCCAGCAGCTACAACCAAGAGACCCAGTACTTC	CASSYNQETQYF
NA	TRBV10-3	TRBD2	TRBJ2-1	TGTGCCGGATCGGGGGGGTTGGGTGAGCAGTTCTTC	CAGSGGLGEQFF
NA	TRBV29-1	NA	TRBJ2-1	TGCAGCGTTCCTCTAAATAGCGGAGATACCTACAATGAGCAGTTCTTC	CSVPLNSGDTYNEQFF
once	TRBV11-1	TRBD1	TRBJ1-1	TGTGCCAGCACCGAGTGGGACAGGGCCCTGAACACTGAAGCTTTCTTT	CASTEWDRALNTEAFF
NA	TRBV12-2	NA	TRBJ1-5	TGTGCAAGTCGCTTTTGGCAAATTAATCAGCCCCAGCATTTT	CASRFWQINQPQHF
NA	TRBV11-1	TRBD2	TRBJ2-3	TGTGCCAGCAGCTTAGGGCCGGGACTAGGAACAGATACGCAGTATTTT	CASSLGPGLGTDTQYF
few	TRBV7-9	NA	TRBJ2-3	TGTGCCAGCAGCGGGGTTCGAGCAGATACGCAGTATTTT	CASSGVRADTQYF
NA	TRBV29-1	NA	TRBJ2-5	TGCAGCGTTGCATGGGGAACCCAGTACTTC	CSVAWGTQYF
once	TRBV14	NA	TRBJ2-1	TGTGCCAGCAGCCTGACGACAGACCTTGAGCAGTTCTTC	CASSLTTDLEQFF
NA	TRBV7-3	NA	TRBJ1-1	TGTGCCAGCAGCTTAACGGGGAGGGTGGGAACTGAAGCTTTCTTT	CASSLTGRVGTEAFF
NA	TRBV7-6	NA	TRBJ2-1	TGTGCCAGCAGCCATAGCGGCCCCTACAATGAGCAGTTCTTC	CASSHSGPYNEQFF
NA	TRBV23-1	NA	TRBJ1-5	TGCGCCAGCAGTCACCCGAAGGTCCTAGGGTCTGGCAATCAGCCCCAGCATTTT	CASSHPKVLGSGNQPQHF
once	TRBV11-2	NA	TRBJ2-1	TGTGCCAGCAGCTTCCTTCCGGGGAACAATGAGCAGTTCTTC	CASSFLPGNNEQFF
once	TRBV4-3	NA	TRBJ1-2	TGCGCCAGCAGCCAAGATACAGGGTACCTGAACTATGGCTACACCTTC	CASSQDTGYLNYGYTF
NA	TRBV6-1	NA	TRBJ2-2	TGTGCCAGCACCGTACAATATTCGAACACCGGGGAGCTGTTTTTT	CASTVQYSNTGELFF
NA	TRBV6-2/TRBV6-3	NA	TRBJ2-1	TGTGCCAGCAGTTACCGGGCTTCTCGCTACAATGAGCAGTTCTTC	CASSYRASRYNEQFF
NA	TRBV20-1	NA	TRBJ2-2	TGCAGTGCTAGAAACACAGGGTCGTTCACCGGGGAGCTGTTTTTT	CSARNTGSFTGELFF
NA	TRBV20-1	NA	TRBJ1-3	TGCAGTGCTAATTATGGTAACTCTGGAAACACCATATATTTT	CSANYGNSGNTIYF
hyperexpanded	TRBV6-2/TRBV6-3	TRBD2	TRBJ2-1	TGTGCCAGCAGCTTTTTAACTAGCGGCGATGAGCAGTTCTTC	CASSFLTSGDEQFF
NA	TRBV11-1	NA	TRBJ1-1	TGTGCCAGCAGCTTAGATACTCACACTGAAGCTTTCTTT	CASSLDTHTEAFF
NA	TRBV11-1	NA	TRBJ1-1	TGTGCCAGCAGCTTAGTATGGCCTGGAGGGGTCACTGAAGCTTTCTTT	CASSLVWPGGVTEAFF
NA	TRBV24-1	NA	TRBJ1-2	TGTGCCACCAAGCCAGCGGGGTACTATGGCTACACCTTC	CATKPAGYYGYTF
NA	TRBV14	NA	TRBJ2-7	TGTGCCAGCAGCCAGAGGGGACCCCCGGGTGAGCAGTACTTC	CASSQRGPPGEQYF
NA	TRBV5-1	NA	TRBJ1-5	TGCGCCAGCAGCTTGGTCTCCGGGGGAAATCAGCCCCAGCATTTT	CASSLVSGGNQPQHF
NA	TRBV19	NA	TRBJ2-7	TGTGCCAGTAGTATAGCGGGACCCCTGGAGCAGTACTTC	CASSIAGPLEQYF
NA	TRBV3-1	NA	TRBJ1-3	TGTGCCAGCCGTGGGGGTAGATCTGGAAACACCATATATTTT	CASRGGRSGNTIYF
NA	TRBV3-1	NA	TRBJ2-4	TGTGCCAGCAGCCCTTACAGGGAGGCCAAAAACATTCAGTACTTC	CASSPYREAKNIQYF
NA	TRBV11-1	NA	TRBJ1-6	TGTGCCAGCAGCTTAAACGAGGATTCCCTCCACTTT	CASSLNEDSLHF
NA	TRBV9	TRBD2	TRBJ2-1	TGTGCCAGCAGCGCCTCGGGGGGCTCCTACAATGAGCAGTTCTTC	CASSASGGSYNEQFF
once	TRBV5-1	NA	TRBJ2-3	TGCGCCAGCAGCTTGGTTCCGGGCACAGATACGCAGTATTTT	CASSLVPGTDTQYF
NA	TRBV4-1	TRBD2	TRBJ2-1	TGCGCCAGCAGCCAAGATCAGCGGGACTACAATGAGCAGTTCTTC	CASSQDQRDYNEQFF
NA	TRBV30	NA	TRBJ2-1	TGTGCCTGGAGTGTGTGGGGTGAGCAGTTCTTC	CAWSVWGEQFF
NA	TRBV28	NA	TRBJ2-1	TGTGCCAGCAACAGAAACAATGAGCAGTTCTTC	CASNRNNEQFF
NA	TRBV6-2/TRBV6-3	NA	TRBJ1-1	TGTGCCAGCAGCCCCGGGACATTGAACACTGAAGCTTTCTTT	CASSPGTLNTEAFF
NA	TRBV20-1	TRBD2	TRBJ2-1	TGCAGTGCTAGAGCACGGGAGGGCCTCAGCAATGAGCAGTTCTTC	CSARAREGLSNEQFF
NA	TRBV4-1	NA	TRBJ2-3	TGCGCCAGCAGCCAGTCGGGGACTAGCACAGATACGCAGTATTTT	CASSQSGTSTDTQYF
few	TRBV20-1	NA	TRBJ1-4	TGCAGTGCTAGAAAAGGGATATCCCAGGCAGAACTGTTTTTT	CSARKGISQAELFF
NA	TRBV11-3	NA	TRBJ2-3	TGTGCCAGCAGCTTAGGGGGCTCCACAGATACGCAGTATTTT	CASSLGGSTDTQYF
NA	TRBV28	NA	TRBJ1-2	TGTGCCAGCAGCCTCACGGGAGAGGTCTATGGCTACACCTTC	CASSLTGEVYGYTF
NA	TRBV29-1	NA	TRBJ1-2	TGCAGCGTTGAGGCAGGGCCCTATGGCTACACCTTC	CSVEAGPYGYTF
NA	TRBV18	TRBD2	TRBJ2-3	TGTGCCAGCTCACTGGGACTAGCGGAAACAGATACGCAGTATTTT	CASSLGLAETDTQYF
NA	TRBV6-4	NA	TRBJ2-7	TGTGCCAGCCGGGACTCCGGGGTCCCCTACGAGCAGTACTTC	CASRDSGVPYEQYF
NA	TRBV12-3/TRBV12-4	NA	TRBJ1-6	TGTGCCAGCAGACCCCAGGGTTCGTCCTATAATTCACCCCTCCACTTT	CASRPQGSSYNSPLHF
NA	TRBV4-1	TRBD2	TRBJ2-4	TGCGCCAGCAGCCAAGACCACGAGCGGGAGGTTCAGTACTTC	CASSQDHEREVQYF